These 11 T cell receptor beta chains were sequenced from one sample in a study of T cells in women clearing cervical HPV infection. Sequencing was performed with immunoSEQ multiplex PCR; in TCRdb, only in-frame clones are kept and a portion is missing. Recorded for this sample: under 35,000 clones. The sample taken for sequencing was blood buffy coat. All receptors derive from a woman between 18 and 69 years old with a cervical HPV16 infection that either progressed to CIN3+ or cleared (not recorded which).

As regards this clone: The sequenced fragment ends 3 residues before the CDR3 boundary, so the rest is inferred from the germline J gene. J is TRBJ1-2 and V is TRBV7-9; a weak D match, TRBD1 (5 bases). The CDR3 extends over 14 amino acids. The germline V gene encodes CDR1 SEHNR and CDR2 FQNEAQ (reference sequence). The part of the CDR3 DNA that was read is TGTGCCAGCAGCTTCGGGGGTTGGGCCTACGAC. Its translation is CASSFGGWAYD. The CDR3, in full, reads CASSFGGWAYDYTF.

Incomplete CDR3 DNA: TGTGCCAGCACCCGAACAGTCGATGAA. Protein product: CASTRTVDE. The whole CDR3 sequence reads CASTRTVDEAFF. The chain is built from TRBV7-9 and TRBJ1-1; D is unclear. The read is 3 residues too short to cover the CDR3 end, so that end is filled in from the germline J gene. V gave up 7 bases and J gave up 7 bases, with 13 bases separating them. CDR3 length: 12 residues. CDR1 SEHNR and CDR2 FQNEAQ come from the germline V gene (reference sequence).

A word on this clone: The sequenced fragment ends 3 residues before the CDR3 boundary, so the rest is inferred from the germline J gene. The rearrangement links TRBV7-8 to TRBJ2-7; weak D call: TRBD1 (6 bases). The ends were cut back, 0 bases at V and 4 bases at J, with 13 bases in the middle. The CDR3 is 15 residues long. CDR1 and CDR2 (germline): SGHVS, FQNEAQ. CDR3 residues: CASSLAGGGFYEQYF. The DNA read from the CDR3 is TGTGCCAGCAGCTTAGCGGGTGGGGGCTTTTACGAG. Full variable domain (outside the CDR3, taken from reference TRBV7-8 and TRBJ2-7): GAGVSQSPRYKVAKRGQDVALRCDPISGHVSLFWYQQALGQGPEFLTYFQNEAQLDKSGLPSDRFFAERPEGSVSTLKIQRTQQEDSAVYLCASSLAGGGFYEQYFGPGTRLTVT.

A note on this clone: From the germline J gene comes the end of the CDR3, since the read stops 3 residues before it. The chain combines TRBV20-1 with TRBJ2-3, with 9 bases identical to TRBD2. This CDR3 spans 14 amino acids. With 3 bases clipped from V and 2 bases from J, the junction kept 3 bases outside the gene matches. The germline V gene encodes CDR1 DFQATT and CDR2 SNEGSKA (reference sequence). The part of the CDR3 DNA that was read is TGCAGTGCTAGTGCGGGGGGGCCCACAGATACG. Translating gives CSASAGGPTDT. The entire CDR3 reads CSASAGGPTDTQYF.

Regarding this clone: The CDR3 end is not reached by the read, which stops 3 residues before it; the germline J gene fills it in. The chain employs TRBV14 and TRBJ2-1, with TRBD2 as a possible D gene (6 bases). There are 15 residues in the CDR3. CDR1 and CDR2 (germline): SGHDN, FVKESK. Trimming stripped 1 base from V and 1 base from J, with 8 bases between. The part of the CDR3 DNA that was read is TGTGCCAGCAGCCAAGCGGGGGAGTCCTACAATGAG. It is translated as CASSQAGESYNE. The entire CDR3 is CASSQAGESYNEQFF.

This chain's CDR3 is CSARTVGNQPQHF. The sequenced CDR3 bases are TGCAGTGCCCGAACGGTCGGGAATCAGCCC. The V and J genes are TRBV20-1 and TRBJ1-5; D remains ambiguous. The read terminates 3 residues ahead of where the CDR3 ends, so the germline J gene completes it. The CDR3 has 13 amino acids. The V gene's germline CDR1 is DFQATT and CDR2 SNEGSKA (reference sequence). V gave up 6 bases and J gave up 4 bases, with 13 bases separating them.

A word on this clone: The read ends 3 residues early relative to the CDR3; the germline J gene fills the gap. V usage is TRBV20-1 and J usage is TRBJ2-5; 9 bases map to TRBD1. This CDR3 contains 13 residues. The V gene end was trimmed by 3 bases and the J gene end by 6 bases; junction bases not matched to a gene: 5. Looked up from germline, CDR1 is DFQATT and CDR2 is SNEGSKA (reference sequence). Incomplete CDR3 DNA: TGCAGTGCTAGGCGACAGGGGGGGAAGACC. This encodes CSARRQGGKT. The whole CDR3 region reads CSARRQGGKTQYF.

Concerning this clone: The read stops 3 residues short of the end of the CDR3; the missing end is completed from the germline J gene. The chain joins TRBV18 to TRBJ1-2; 7 bases fit TRBD1. The CDR3 consists of 17 residues. From germline, CDR1 is KGHSH and CDR2 LQKENI. CDR3: CASSPPFRTGPSYDYTF. The CDR3 DNA, read in part, is TGTGCCAGCTCACCACCATTCAGGACAGGACCCTCCTACGAC.

Concerning this clone itself: A read error may account for a junction end that differs from germline. The CDR3 end lies 3 residues beyond the end of the read and is filled in from the germline J gene. At the DNA level, this CDR3 is encoded by other sequences in the same sample as well. The chain links TRBV7-7 to TRBJ1-3, with 7 bases identical to TRBD1. Germline V lookup: CDR1 SSHAT, CDR2 FNYEAQ (reference sequence). CDR3 length: 16 residues. CDR3 amino acids: CASSLGQGGDGNTIYF. The covered CDR3 bases are TGTGCCAGCAGCTTAGGACAGGGTGGGGATGGAAACACG.

Details on this clone: The read is 3 residues too short to cover the CDR3 end, so that end is filled in from the germline J gene. This sequence joins TRBV2 and TRBJ2-2, with D possibly TRBD1 on 5 matching bases. The CDR3 contains 15 residues. The V end lost 7 bases, the J end lost 0 bases, and 12 bases lay between the germline ends. Germline V gene data show CDR1 as SNHLY and CDR2 as FYNNEI. CDR3 amino acids: CASIQGLANTGELFF. Incomplete CDR3 DNA: TGTGCCAGCATCCAGGGCCTTGCGAACACCGGGGAG.

Notes on this clone: Read coverage stops 3 residues before the CDR3 terminus; the germline J gene supplies the remainder. The chain joins TRBV20-1 to TRBJ1-5; D is possibly TRBD1 (5 bases). Germline V gene lookup returns CDR1 DFQATT and CDR2 SNEGSKA (reference sequence). Between the trimmed V and J ends, which lost 3 bases and 1 base, there was a span of 19 bases. The CDR3 loop spans 17 amino acids. CDR3 sequence reads: CSASPTRQGLSNQPQHF. The DNA read from the CDR3 is TGCAGTGCTAGCCCCACTCGGCAGGGCCTAAGCAATCAGCCC.